This entry features one T cell receptor (beta chain) sequence. The source of the sample is a study of tumor-infiltrating lymphocytes in localized non-small cell lung cancer. The CDR3 is made up of 17 amino acids. The germline V and J ends were trimmed by 3 bases and 1 base, with 19 bases remaining between them. CDR1 and CDR2 (germline): GTSNPN, SVGIG (reference sequence). The data were produced by immunoSEQ multiplex PCR, yet TCRdb's version contains in-frame clones alone and is incomplete. Among tens of thousands of clones listed, just under 70% were seen once. This clonotype was sampled from a human donor with non-small cell lung cancer. Sequencing input: lung tumor tissue. The rearrangement joins TRBV30 to TRBJ2-1, with a tentative D call TRBD2 (5 bases). The CDR3 here is CAWSGGGGGRSYNEQFF. For the CDR3, the DNA is TGTGCCTGGAGCGGAGGAGGAGGCGGTCGATCCTACAATGAGCAGTTCTTC.